This entry lists 17 T cell receptor beta chains sequenced from one sample in a study of blood T cell repertoires in COVID-19. Method: immunoSEQ multiplex PCR; TCRdb's copy keeps in-frame clones and lacks some. The sample records 95,000 to 100,000 clones, approximately 80% being singletons. The sequenced sample consisted of peripheral blood. The receptors were sampled from a human donor in a cohort sampled during active COVID-19.

The chain joins TRBV5-1 to TRBJ1-3; TRBD1 matches at 8 bases. CDR1 and CDR2 (germline): SGHRS, YFSETQ. The CDR3 sequence is 14 residues long. With V trimmed by 7 bases and J by 2 bases, 5 bases remained unmatched. The CDR3 region is CASSETGAGNTIYF. As DNA, the CDR3 is TGCGCCAGCTCAGAGACAGGGGCTGGAAACACCATATATTTT.

The chain joins TRBV18 to TRBJ1-1, with D perhaps matching TRBD1 (6 bases). Germline CDR1 KGHSH, CDR2 LQKENI. V lost 5 bases, J lost 1 base, and 11 bases lay in between. This CDR3 is 14 amino acids long. For the CDR3, the DNA is TGTGCCAGCTCAACTACAGGGACGAACACTGAAGCTTTCTTT. Protein product: CASSTTGTNTEAFF. Using reference TRBV18 and TRBJ1-1 for the parts outside the CDR3, the full variable domain is NAGVMQNPRHLVRRRGQEARLRCSPMKGHSHVYWYRQLPEEGLKFMVYLQKENIIDESGMPKERFSAEFPKEGPSILRIQQVVRGDSAAYFCASSTTGTNTEAFFGQGTRLTVV.

V and J are TRBV6-5 and TRBJ2-7; possibly TRBD1 for D (5 bases). The V gene lost 0 bases and the J gene lost 3 bases, with 12 bases spanning the gap. Germline values: CDR1 MNHEY, CDR2 SVGAGI. The CDR3 totals 15 residues. The CDR3: CASSYSVRGGYEQYF. In nucleotides, the CDR3 is TGTGCCAGCAGTTACTCGGTTAGGGGTGGCTACGAGCAGTACTTC.

The sample holds one count of this clone. V is TRBV7-2 and J is TRBJ1-2, with 11 nucleotides matching TRBD1. The trim removed 9 bases at V and 5 bases at J, leaving 11 bases unmatched. This CDR3 region has 15 residues. Germline V gene sequence: CDR1 SGHTA, CDR2 FQGNSA. CDR3 region: CASRNTGTGGYGYTF. CDR3 sequence (DNA): TGTGCCAGTAGAAATACCGGGACAGGGGGATATGGCTACACCTTC.

The V call is TRBV5-1, the J call TRBJ1-4; 7 nucleotides line up with TRBD1. Germline lookup yields CDR1 SGHRS and CDR2 YFSETQ. This CDR3 contains 16 residues. With V trimmed by 4 bases and J by 3 bases, 9 bases remained unmatched. CDR3 DNA sequence: TGCGCCAGCAGCCCAACGGCCGGGACAGCTAATGAAAAACTGTTTTTT. It is translated as CASSPTAGTANEKLFF.

The chain joins TRBV18 to TRBJ2-3, with a weak D call TRBD2 (5 bases). CDR1 is KGHSH and CDR2 is LQKENI in the germline V gene. The CDR3 consists of 14 residues. V dropped 1 base and J dropped 5 bases, with 10 bases sitting between them. Here the CDR3 DNA reads TGTGCCAGCTCACCACAGCTAGCCAGAGATACGCAGTATTTT. It is translated as CASSPQLARDTQYF.

This clone has only a few counts. V gene TRBV6-2 or TRBV6-3 combines with J gene TRBJ2-7, with 7 positions matching TRBD2. The germline CDR1 and CDR2 sequences are MNHEY and SVGEGT. The CDR3 consists of 16 residues. Trimming at V came to 2 bases and at J to 3 bases, leaving 10 bases not matched to a gene. The chain's CDR3 is CASSYEIGGGGYEQYF. CDR3 nucleotides: TGTGCCAGCAGTTACGAAATTGGCGGCGGGGGCTACGAGCAGTACTTC.

The V gene is TRBV2, the J gene TRBJ1-2; 7 bases agree with TRBD1. CDR1 is SNHLY and CDR2 is FYNNEI in the germline V gene. The CDR3 is made up of 12 amino acids. V was pared by 4 bases and J by 9 bases, with 5 bases of the junction left unmatched. Here the CDR3 DNA reads TGTGCCAGCAGTGCGGGAGGGGGCAGCTACACCTTC. This gives the protein CASSAGGGSYTF.

The genes are TRBV28 and TRBJ2-1, with a possible D match to TRBD2 (5 bases). V lost 4 bases to trimming and J lost 15 bases, with 28 bases between them. The germline gives CDR1 MDHEN, CDR2 SYDVKM. The CDR3 sequence is 16 residues long. The CDR3 nucleotides are TGTGCCAGCAGTTCGCCCTTTTCGGGGTGGCCGTCGGTAGGGTTCTTC. This encodes CASSSPFSGWPSVGFF. Filled out from reference TRBV28 and TRBJ2-1, the complete variable domain reads DVKVTQSSRYLVKRTGEKVFLECVQDMDHENMFWYRQDPGLGLRLIYFSYDVKMKEKGDIPEGYSVSREKKERFSLILESASTNQTSMYLCASSSPFSGWPSVGFFGPGTRLTVL.

The chain employs TRBV7-6 and TRBJ2-1, with a possible D match to TRBD1 (5 bases). Trimming removed 5 bases from V and 4 bases from J, with 12 bases in between. Germline V CDR1 and CDR2: SGHVS, FNYEAQ. There are 14 residues in the CDR3. DNA of the CDR3: TGTGCCAGCAGCCTCAGGGTGGAGTACAATGAGCAGTTCTTC. Translated: CASSLRVEYNEQFF.

To note about this clone: Additional DNA sequences in this sample encode the identical CDR3. This chain's CDR3 is CASSPTGQGTEAFF. In nucleotides, the CDR3 is TGTGCCAGCAGCCCCACAGGACAGGGCACTGAAGCTTTCTTT. The chain recombines TRBV7-2 with TRBJ1-1; 8 bases match TRBD1. The CDR3 covers 14 residues. Germline CDR1 is SGHTA and CDR2 is FQGNSA. Trimming removed 5 bases from V and 4 bases from J; junction bases left unmatched: 6.

The V gene is TRBV13, the J gene TRBJ2-1; TRBD2 might be the D (7 bases). The germline V gene encodes CDR1 PRHDT and CDR2 FYEKMQ (reference sequence). This CDR3 region has 14 residues. V lost 5 bases and J lost 4, with 12 bases in between. CDR3 coding DNA: TGTGCCAGCAGCCGCAAGGGGGGGTACAATGAGCAGTTCTTC. It translates to CASSRKGGYNEQFF. Using reference TRBV13 and TRBJ2-1 for the parts outside the CDR3, the full variable domain is AAGVIQSPRHLIKEKRETATLKCYPIPRHDTVYWYQQGPGQDPQFLISFYEKMQSDKGSIPDRFSAQQFSDYHSELNMSSLELGDSALYFCASSRKGGYNEQFFGPGTRLTVL.

This chain uses TRBV18 with TRBJ1-3; TRBD1 matches 10 bases. The CDR3 has 18 residues. Germline CDR1 and CDR2: KGHSH and LQKENI. The junction had 8 bases not matched to a gene; V was cut back by 1 base and J by 2 bases. CDR3 sequence (DNA): TGTGCCAGCTCACCACTTTTATCGGGACAGGGGCCTGGAAACACCATATATTTT. It encodes CASSPLLSGQGPGNTIYF.

The CDR3 spells CASSEAGGAGNEQFF. As DNA, the CDR3 is TGTGCCAGCAGCGAGGCCGGGGGGGCGGGCAATGAGCAGTTCTTC. The chain has TRBV7-2 and TRBJ2-1, with 8 bases fitting TRBD2. The ends lost 5 bases at V and 6 bases at J; junction bases unmatched: 9. Germline CDR1 and CDR2: SGHTA and FQGNSA. The CDR3 is made up of 15 amino acids.

The chain combines TRBV6-5 with TRBJ2-1; TRBD1 aligns across 9 bases. Germline CDR1 reads MNHEY; CDR2 reads SVGAGI. The CDR3 is 14 amino acids. The trim removed 7 bases at V and 5 bases at J, leaving 6 bases unmatched. CDR3 sequence reads: CASIRQGGNNEQFF. The CDR3 nucleotides are TGTGCCAGCATCCGACAGGGGGGAAACAATGAGCAGTTCTTC.

The rearrangement uses TRBV23-1 and TRBJ2-3; 12 positions match TRBD1. TRBV23-1 is known as an ORF, though its function is uncertain. With 4 bases clipped from V and 6 bases from J, the junction kept 5 bases outside the gene matches. This CDR3 region has 15 residues. CDR3 DNA sequence: TGCGCCAGCAGTCCCCGGGACAGGGGGCTGGATACGCAGTATTTT. Amino acid sequence: CASSPRDRGLDTQYF.

The chain is built from TRBV6-1 and TRBJ2-7; no clear D gene. Germline V CDR1 and CDR2: MNHNS, SASEGT. CDR3 length: 13 residues. Trimming cost V 3 bases and J 4 bases, with 10 bases left between them. CDR3 sequence reads: CASSDHTRYEQYF. The CDR3 nucleotides are TGTGCCAGCAGTGACCACACACGATACGAGCAGTACTTC.